The rows below give T cell receptor beta chains drawn from one sample of a study of cytomegalovirus exposure and HLA in healthy donors. Method: immunoSEQ multiplex PCR; TCRdb's copy keeps in-frame clones and lacks some. The sample consists of 180,000 or so clones, about 80% of them appearing once. Sequencing was carried out using PBMCs. The receptors were sampled from a man aged 35 to 55 in good health and CMV-seronegative. Both conserved end residues are part of each CDR3. The order of the fields is V gene, J gene, clone size, D gene, CDR3 protein, CDR3 DNA. A D gene is named only where the DNA matches it firmly. A clone size is listed for some rows: how often the clone was seen (once, few, many), or a class if it is expanded.

>TRBV2|TRBJ2-1|NA|NA
CASRRGASEGEQFF
TGTGCCAGCAGGAGGGGAGCTAGCGAGGGTGAGCAGTTCTTC
>TRBV7-3|TRBJ2-1|NA|TRBD2
CASRDGTSGHNEQFF
TGTGCCAGCAGGGACGGGACTAGCGGTCACAATGAGCAGTTCTTC
>TRBV2|TRBJ2-7|NA|NA
CASSEAPSYEQYF
TGTGCCAGCAGTGAAGCGCCGAGCTACGAGCAGTACTTC
>TRBV7-8|TRBJ2-2|NA|NA
CASSLSLSGELFF
TGTGCCAGCAGCTTATCCCTTTCGGGGGAGCTGTTTTTT
>TRBV30|TRBJ2-5|NA|TRBD2
CAWRGTSGRSGAAETQYF
TGTGCCTGGAGGGGAACTAGCGGGAGGTCCGGGGCGGCGGAGACCCAGTACTTC
>TRBV10-2|TRBJ1-5|NA|TRBD1
CATRRYDGTGEVQPQHF
TGCGCCACCCGACGGTATGACGGGACAGGGGAGGTTCAGCCCCAGCATTTT
>TRBV18|TRBJ1-1|NA|TRBD1
CASSRQGAEAFF
TGTGCCAGCTCACGACAGGGGGCCGAAGCTTTCTTT
>TRBV7-6|TRBJ1-2|NA|NA
CASSLEVQGHGYTF
TGTGCCAGCAGCTTAGAAGTACAGGGTCATGGCTACACCTTC
>TRBV7-3|TRBJ2-5|NA|NA
CASSLGGDGETQYF
TGTGCCAGCAGCCTTGGCGGGGACGGGGAGACCCAGTACTTC
>TRBV28|TRBJ2-6|NA|TRBD2
CASSQLAGGSGANVLTF
TGTGCCAGCAGCCAACTAGCGGGGGGGTCTGGGGCCAACGTCCTGACTTTC
>TRBV29-1|TRBJ1-4|few|NA
CSVEVSEKLFF
TGCAGCGTTGAAGTGTCGGAAAAACTGTTTTTT
>TRBV5-1|TRBJ2-2|NA|NA
CASSLNSRELFF
TGCGCCAGCAGCCTAAACTCGAGGGAGCTGTTTTTT
>TRBV5-1|TRBJ2-1|NA|TRBD1
CASSFRDRYNEQFF
TGCGCCAGCAGCTTCCGGGACAGATACAATGAGCAGTTCTTC
>TRBV29-1|TRBJ2-2|NA|TRBD1
CSVKKFRTGVGINTGELFF
TGCAGCGTTAAGAAATTTCGGACAGGGGTGGGGATCAACACCGGGGAGCTGTTTTTT
>TRBV5-1|TRBJ1-4|once|NA
CASSFSDNEGKLFF
TGCGCCAGCAGCTTTTCCGATAATGAGGGAAAACTGTTTTTT
>TRBV7-8|TRBJ1-1|NA|NA
CASSLRSRTVNTEAFF
TGTGCCAGCAGCTTAAGGTCCCGGACAGTGAACACTGAAGCTTTCTTT
>TRBV28|TRBJ1-1|NA|NA
CASSPEEPLGAFF
TGTGCCAGCAGTCCTGAGGAGCCACTGGGAGCTTTCTTT
>TRBV23-1|TRBJ1-5|NA|NA
CASSQSAGEKGNQPQHF
TGCGCCAGCAGTCAATCCGCAGGGGAAAAAGGCAATCAGCCCCAGCATTTT
>TRBV29-1|TRBJ2-4|NA|TRBD1
CSVEEMPTGIAKNIQYF
TGCAGCGTTGAAGAAATGCCGACAGGGATAGCCAAAAACATTCAGTACTTC
>TRBV9|TRBJ2-1|NA|NA
CASSVDFGSRTYNEQFF
TGTGCCAGCAGCGTAGATTTCGGGTCTCGGACTTACAATGAGCAGTTCTTC
>TRBV29-1|TRBJ2-5|NA|TRBD1
CSVGRTGAQETQYF
TGCAGCGTGGGGCGGACAGGGGCGCAAGAGACCCAGTACTTC
>TRBV7-8|TRBJ2-3|NA|TRBD2
CASTLAGGLADTQYF
TGTGCCAGCACACTAGCGGGGGGGTTAGCAGATACGCAGTATTTT
>TRBV5-1|TRBJ2-3|NA|TRBD2
CASSLDGGGAADTQYF
TGCGCCAGCAGCTTGGATGGCGGGGGGGCCGCAGATACGCAGTATTTT
>TRBV28|TRBJ1-5|NA|TRBD1
CASSFSGTGGARQPQHF
TGTGCCAGCAGTTTTAGCGGGACAGGGGGCGCGAGGCAGCCCCAGCATTTT
>TRBV6-5|TRBJ1-4|NA|NA
CASSLQGYNEKLFF
TGTGCCAGCAGTCTGCAGGGTTATAATGAAAAACTGTTTTTT
>TRBV19|TRBJ1-4|NA|NA
CASSYVQPNEKLFF
TGTGCCAGTAGTTACGTACAACCAAATGAAAAACTGTTTTTT
>TRBV6-6|TRBJ2-3|once|TRBD2
CASRGSSGGASDTQYF
TGTGCCAGCAGAGGCTCTAGCGGGGGGGCGTCAGATACGCAGTATTTT
>TRBV5-4|TRBJ1-4|NA|TRBD1
CASSLRTGKNEKLFF
TGTGCCAGCAGCTTACGGACAGGGAAGAATGAAAAACTGTTTTTT
>TRBV5-4|TRBJ2-3|NA|TRBD1
CASSFNRGADTQYF
TGTGCCAGCAGCTTCAACAGGGGAGCAGATACGCAGTATTTT
>TRBV18|TRBJ2-7|few|TRBD1
CASSLFTGTGSSYEQYF
TGTGCCAGCTCACTGTTCACCGGGACAGGCTCGTCCTACGAGCAGTACTTC
>TRBV4-1|TRBJ1-2|NA|NA
CASSQRTADNYGYTF
TGCGCCAGCAGCCAAAGGACAGCAGACAACTATGGCTACACCTTC
>TRBV6-5|TRBJ2-6|few|NA
CASSYRGSGANVLTF
TGTGCCAGCAGTTATAGAGGGTCTGGGGCCAACGTCCTGACTTTC
>TRBV4-3|TRBJ1-1|NA|TRBD1
CASSQAIDRGLTEAFF
TGCGCCAGCAGCCAAGCGATAGACAGGGGGCTCACTGAAGCTTTCTTT
>TRBV19|TRBJ1-2|NA|TRBD1
CASTQYPGATGLDGYTF
TGTGCCAGTACCCAATACCCTGGGGCGACAGGGTTGGATGGCTACACCTTC
>TRBV19|TRBJ2-7|NA|NA
CASNQRPGSSYEQYF
TGTGCCAGTAACCAACGCCCGGGGAGCTCCTACGAGCAGTACTTC
>TRBV7-2|TRBJ2-6|NA|TRBD1
CASSQRTGGALWANVLTF
TGTGCCAGCAGCCAGAGGACAGGGGGTGCGTTGTGGGCCAACGTCCTGACTTTC
>TRBV2|TRBJ2-4|NA|TRBD2
CASSEPPTPGRGYF
TGTGCCAGCAGTGAACCGCCTACTCCCGGGAGGGGGTACTTC
>TRBV5-1|TRBJ1-1|once|NA
CASSRPGNTEAFF
TGCGCCAGCAGCAGACCAGGGAACACTGAAGCTTTCTTT
>TRBV7-6|TRBJ2-7|few|TRBD1
CASSFKQGAQHEQYF
TGTGCCAGCAGCTTCAAACAGGGGGCGCAACACGAGCAGTACTTC
>TRBV4-3|TRBJ2-7|NA|NA
CASSQEAAGRYEQYF
TGCGCCAGCAGCCAAGAAGCCGCGGGCAGGTACGAGCAGTACTTC
>TRBV4-3|TRBJ2-3|NA|NA
CASRGRGRGTDTQYF
TGCGCCAGCAGGGGCAGGGGTAGGGGCACAGATACGCAGTATTTT
>TRBV5-1|TRBJ2-3|NA|TRBD2
CASSLQGLAGADTQYF
TGCGCCAGCAGCTTGCAGGGACTAGCGGGAGCAGATACGCAGTATTTT
>TRBV2|TRBJ1-3|NA|NA
CASNSLGNTIYF
TGTGCCAGCAACTCTCTAGGAAACACCATATATTTT
>TRBV7-2|TRBJ1-4|NA|TRBD1
CASSLAPTGINEKLFF
TGTGCCAGCAGCTTAGCCCCGACAGGGATTAATGAAAAACTGTTTTTT
>TRBV11-3|TRBJ2-2|NA|NA
CASSWEGGSTGELFF
TGTGCCAGCAGCTGGGAGGGGGGTTCCACCGGGGAGCTGTTTTTT
>TRBV5-1|TRBJ2-7|NA|TRBD2
CASSYGLAGGPGEQYF
TGCGCCAGCAGCTATGGACTAGCGGGAGGGCCAGGAGAGCAGTACTTC
>TRBV5-4|TRBJ2-1|NA|TRBD2
CASSPGTSGRAGQFF
TGTGCCAGCAGCCCGGGGACTAGCGGGAGGGCCGGGCAGTTCTTC
>TRBV18|TRBJ2-3|NA|NA
CASSPPRATDTQYF
TGTGCCAGCTCACCACCGCGAGCGACAGATACGCAGTATTTT
>TRBV2|TRBJ2-5|NA|NA
CASSEEAGRLETQYF
TGTGCCAGCAGTGAAGAGGCGGGCCGCTTAGAGACCCAGTACTTC
>TRBV10-3|TRBJ1-1|NA|NA
CAIRIQGWNTEAFF
TGTGCCATCAGGATACAGGGATGGAACACTGAAGCTTTCTTT
>TRBV28|TRBJ2-5|NA|TRBD1
CASSFTGTGGETQYF
TGTGCCAGCAGTTTTACCGGGACAGGGGGAGAGACCCAGTACTTC
>TRBV29-1|TRBJ2-1|few|NA
CSVVGGYNEQFF
TGCAGCGTTGTGGGGGGCTACAATGAGCAGTTCTTC
>TRBV18|TRBJ2-7|NA|NA
CASSPSVRSDEQYF
TGTGCCAGCTCACCCTCGGTCCGCTCTGACGAGCAGTACTTC
>TRBV14|TRBJ2-7|NA|NA
CASSRGTGGTTLGEQYF
TGTGCCAGCAGCCGGGGGACAGGCGGGACTACCCTTGGGGAGCAGTACTTC
>TRBV19|TRBJ1-1|once|TRBD1
CASSDRVNTEAFF
TGTGCCAGTAGTGACAGGGTGAACACTGAAGCTTTCTTT